This T cell receptor beta chain was found in a study of T cell responses to AZD1222 COVID-19 vaccine. Regarding the study as a whole: Breadth and depth of Spike-specific TCRs rose after two AZD1222 doses. Spike-wide vaccine-associated CD4 TCRs dominated at 160-218 and 743-854. Samples come after the peak T cell response, not at day 14. The donor group comprised mostly white British people and more females; the analysis possibly underestimated clonal diversity.

V was pared by 5 bases and J by 5 bases, with 9 bases of the junction left unmatched. This CDR3 spans 14 amino acids. Per germline, CDR1 SGHNT and CDR2 YYREEE (reference sequence). Regarding this clone: Its antigen is unknown.

Sequenced by immunoSEQ multiplex PCR; TCRdb stores in-frame clones only, minus some. The sample holds about 180,000 clones, over 85% seen once. The source is an adult who received the MenACWY meningococcal vaccine as a control. Source: peripheral blood, taken 28 days after the second dose of the MenACWY control vaccine. The chain employs TRBV5-4 and TRBJ2-7, with 8 bases aligning to TRBD1. CDR3 region: CASSPGGRPHEQYF. The CDR3 DNA is TGTGCCAGCAGTCCAGGGGGCCGCCCTCACGAGCAGTACTTC.